This T cell receptor beta chain emerged from a study of blood T cell repertoires in COVID-19. Whole-study context: Samples came from the United States, Italy and Spain, spanning acute and convalescent COVID-19.

Per the original methods: Estimation of nucleated cell counts relied on the amplification of reference gene primers. Assay used: immunoSEQ multiplex PCR; TCRdb lists only in-frame clones, some missing. The V and J calls and clone size come from that table; D and trimming were worked out from the DNA. The sample records roughly 200,000 clones, 75% to 90% being singletons. CDR3 length: 14 amino acids. Trimming removed 8 bases from V and 1 base from J, with 9 bases in between. Germline V gene data show CDR1 as MNHEY and CDR2 as SMNVEV (reference sequence). The rearrangement joins TRBV27 to TRBJ2-6; the D gene is possibly TRBD1 (5 bases). This TCR was sampled from a middle-aged man with acute or convalescent COVID-19. Sequencing input: peripheral blood. In DNA, the CDR3 is TGTGCCAGCGGAAGGACATCTGGGGCCAACGTCCTGACTTTC. It encodes CASGRTSGANVLTF.